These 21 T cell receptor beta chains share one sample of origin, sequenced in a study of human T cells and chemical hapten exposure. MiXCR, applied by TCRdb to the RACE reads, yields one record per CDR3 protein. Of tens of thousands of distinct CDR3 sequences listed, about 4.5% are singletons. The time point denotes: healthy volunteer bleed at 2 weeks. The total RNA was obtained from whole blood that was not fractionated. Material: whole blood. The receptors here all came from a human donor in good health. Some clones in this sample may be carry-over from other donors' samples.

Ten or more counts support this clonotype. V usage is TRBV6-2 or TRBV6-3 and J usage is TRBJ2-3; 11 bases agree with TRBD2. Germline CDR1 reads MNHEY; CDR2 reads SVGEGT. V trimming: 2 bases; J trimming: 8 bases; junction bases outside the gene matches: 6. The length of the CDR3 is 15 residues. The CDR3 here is CASSYQLAGERTQYF. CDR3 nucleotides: TGTGCCAGCAGTTACCAACTAGCGGGAGAGCGTACGCAGTATTTT.

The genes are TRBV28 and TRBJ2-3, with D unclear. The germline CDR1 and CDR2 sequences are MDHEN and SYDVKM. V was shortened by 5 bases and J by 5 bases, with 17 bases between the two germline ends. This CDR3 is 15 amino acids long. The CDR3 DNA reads TGTGCCAGCAGTCCCCCGGGCCCCGCTGGAGATACGCAGTATTTT. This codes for CASSPPGPAGDTQYF.

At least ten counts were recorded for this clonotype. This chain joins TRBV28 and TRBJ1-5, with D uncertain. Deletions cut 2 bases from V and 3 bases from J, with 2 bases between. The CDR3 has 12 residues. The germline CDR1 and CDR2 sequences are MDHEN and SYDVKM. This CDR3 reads CASSLLNQPQHF. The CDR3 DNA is TGTGCCAGCAGTTTACTCAATCAGCCCCAGCATTTT.

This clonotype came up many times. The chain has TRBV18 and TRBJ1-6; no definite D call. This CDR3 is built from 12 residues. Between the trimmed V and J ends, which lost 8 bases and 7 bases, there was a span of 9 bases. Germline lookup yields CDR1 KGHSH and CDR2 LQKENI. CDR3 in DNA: TGTGCCAGCCAAGGGCGCAATTCACCCCTCCACTTT. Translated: CASQGRNSPLHF.

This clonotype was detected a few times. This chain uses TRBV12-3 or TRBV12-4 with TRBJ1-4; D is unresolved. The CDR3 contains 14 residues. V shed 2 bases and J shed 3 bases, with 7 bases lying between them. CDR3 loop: CASSLRRANEKLFF. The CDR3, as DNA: TGTGCCAGCAGTTTACGTCGAGCTAATGAAAAACTGTTTTTT.

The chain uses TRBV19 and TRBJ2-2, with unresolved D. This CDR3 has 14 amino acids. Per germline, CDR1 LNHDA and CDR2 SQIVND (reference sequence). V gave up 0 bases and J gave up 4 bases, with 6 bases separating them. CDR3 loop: CASSIELITGELFF. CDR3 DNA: TGTGCCAGTAGTATAGAGCTTATCACCGGGGAGCTGTTTTTT.

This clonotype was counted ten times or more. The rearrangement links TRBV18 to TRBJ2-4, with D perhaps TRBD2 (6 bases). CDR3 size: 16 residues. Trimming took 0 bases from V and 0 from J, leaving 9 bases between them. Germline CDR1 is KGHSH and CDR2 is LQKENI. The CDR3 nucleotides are TGTGCCAGCTCACCACCGAAGGGACTAGCCAAAAACATTCAGTACTTC. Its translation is CASSPPKGLAKNIQYF.

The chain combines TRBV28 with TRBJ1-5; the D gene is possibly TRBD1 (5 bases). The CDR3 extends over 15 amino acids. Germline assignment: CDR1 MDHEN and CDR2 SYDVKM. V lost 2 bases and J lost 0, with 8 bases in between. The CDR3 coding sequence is TGTGCCAGCAGTTTAAGAGGGGTTAGCAATCAGCCCCAGCATTTT. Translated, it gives CASSLRGVSNQPQHF. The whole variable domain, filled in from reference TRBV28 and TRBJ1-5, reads DVKVTQSSRYLVKRTGEKVFLECVQDMDHENMFWYRQDPGLGLRLIYFSYDVKMKEKGDIPEGYSVSREKKERFSLILESASTNQTSMYLCASSLRGVSNQPQHFGDGTRLSIL.

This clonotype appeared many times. CDR3 protein: CSAPPGQGNEKLFF. The DNA of the CDR3 is TGCAGTGCCCCCCCGGGACAGGGGAATGAAAAACTGTTTTTT. V and J are TRBV20-1 and TRBJ1-4; TRBD1 agrees at 10 bases. The CDR3 runs 14 residues. V lost 6 bases to trimming and J lost 5 bases; unmatched junction nucleotides: 6. CDR1 and CDR2 from the germline V gene are DFQATT and SNEGSKA (reference sequence).

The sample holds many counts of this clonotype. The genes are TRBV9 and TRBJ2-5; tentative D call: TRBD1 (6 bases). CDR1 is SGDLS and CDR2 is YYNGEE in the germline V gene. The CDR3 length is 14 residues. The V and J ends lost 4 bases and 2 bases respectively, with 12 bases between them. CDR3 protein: CASSSETGQETQYF. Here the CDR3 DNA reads TGTGCCAGCAGCTCAGAGACAGGACAAGAGACCCAGTACTTC.

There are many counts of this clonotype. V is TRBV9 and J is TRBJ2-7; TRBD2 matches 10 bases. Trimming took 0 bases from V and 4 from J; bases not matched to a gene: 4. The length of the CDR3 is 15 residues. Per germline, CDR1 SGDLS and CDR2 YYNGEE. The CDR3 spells CASSVDASGSYEQYF. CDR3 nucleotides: TGTGCCAGCAGCGTAGACGCTAGCGGGAGTTACGAGCAGTACTTC. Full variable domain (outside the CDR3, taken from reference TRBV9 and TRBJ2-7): DSGVTQTPKHLITATGQRVTLRCSPRSGDLSVYWYQQSLDQGLQFLIQYYNGEERAKGNILERFSAQQFPDLHSELNLSSLELGDSALYFCASSVDASGSYEQYFGPGTRLTVT.

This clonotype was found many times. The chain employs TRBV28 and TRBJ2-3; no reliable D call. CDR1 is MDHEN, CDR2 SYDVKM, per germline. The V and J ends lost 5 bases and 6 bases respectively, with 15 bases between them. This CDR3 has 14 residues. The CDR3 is CASSPRTPFDTQYF. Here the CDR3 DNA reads TGTGCCAGCAGTCCACGGACCCCGTTTGATACGCAGTATTTT.

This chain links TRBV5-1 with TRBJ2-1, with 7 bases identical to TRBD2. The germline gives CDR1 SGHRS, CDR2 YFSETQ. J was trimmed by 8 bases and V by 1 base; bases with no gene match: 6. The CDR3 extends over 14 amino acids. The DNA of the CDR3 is TGCGCCAGCAGCTTGTGGGCGGGAGTAGATGAGCAGTTCTTC. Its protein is CASSLWAGVDEQFF. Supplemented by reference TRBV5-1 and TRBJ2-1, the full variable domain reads KAGVTQTPRYLIKTRGQQVTLSCSPISGHRSVSWYQQTPGQGLQFLFEYFSETQRNKGNFPGRFSGRQFSNSRSEMNVSTLELGDSALYLCASSLWAGVDEQFFGPGTRLTVL.

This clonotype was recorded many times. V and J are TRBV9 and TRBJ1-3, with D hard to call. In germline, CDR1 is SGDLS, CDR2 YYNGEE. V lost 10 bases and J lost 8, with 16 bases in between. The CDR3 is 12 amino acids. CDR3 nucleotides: TGTGCCTCCTCCTTGCGGGCAGACACCATATATTTT. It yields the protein CASSLRADTIYF.

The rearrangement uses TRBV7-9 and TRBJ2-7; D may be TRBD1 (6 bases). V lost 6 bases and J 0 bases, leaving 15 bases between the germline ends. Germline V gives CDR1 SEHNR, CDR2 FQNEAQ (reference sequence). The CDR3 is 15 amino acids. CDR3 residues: CASSFPTGVSYEQYF. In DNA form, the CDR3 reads TGTGCCAGCAGTTTCCCGACAGGCGTCTCCTACGAGCAGTACTTC.

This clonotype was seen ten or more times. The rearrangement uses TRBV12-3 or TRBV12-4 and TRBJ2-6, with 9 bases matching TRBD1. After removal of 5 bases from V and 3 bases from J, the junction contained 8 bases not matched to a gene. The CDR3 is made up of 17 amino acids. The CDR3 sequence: CASSPRDRASGANVLTF. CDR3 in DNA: TGTGCCAGCAGTCCCCGGGACAGGGCAAGTGGGGCCAACGTCCTGACTTTC.

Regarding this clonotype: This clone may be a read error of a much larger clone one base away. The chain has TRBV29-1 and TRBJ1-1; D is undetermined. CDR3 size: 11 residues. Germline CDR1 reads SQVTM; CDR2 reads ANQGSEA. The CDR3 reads CSGEWDTEAFF. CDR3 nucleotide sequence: TGCAGCGGTGAATGGGATACTGAAGCTTTCTTT.

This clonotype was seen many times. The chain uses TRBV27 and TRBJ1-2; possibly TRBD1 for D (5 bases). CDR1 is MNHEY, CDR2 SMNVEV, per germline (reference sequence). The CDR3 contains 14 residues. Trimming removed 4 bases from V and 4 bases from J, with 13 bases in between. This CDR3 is CASSSPGQGYGYTF. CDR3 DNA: TGTGCCAGCAGTTCCCCAGGGCAGGGCTATGGCTACACCTTC.

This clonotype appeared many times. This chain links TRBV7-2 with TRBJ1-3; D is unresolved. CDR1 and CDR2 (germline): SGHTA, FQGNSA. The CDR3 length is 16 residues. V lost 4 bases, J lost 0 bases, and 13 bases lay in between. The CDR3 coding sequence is TGTGCCAGCAGCTCCTCCGCAGGAATCTCTGGAAACACCATATATTTT. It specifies CASSSSAGISGNTIYF.

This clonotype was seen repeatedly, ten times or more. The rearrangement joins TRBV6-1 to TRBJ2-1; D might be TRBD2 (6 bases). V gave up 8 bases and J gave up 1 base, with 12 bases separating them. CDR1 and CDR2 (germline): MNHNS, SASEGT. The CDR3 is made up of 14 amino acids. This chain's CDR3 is CASERVPSYNEQFF. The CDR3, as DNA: TGTGCCAGCGAGCGGGTCCCTTCCTACAATGAGCAGTTCTTC.

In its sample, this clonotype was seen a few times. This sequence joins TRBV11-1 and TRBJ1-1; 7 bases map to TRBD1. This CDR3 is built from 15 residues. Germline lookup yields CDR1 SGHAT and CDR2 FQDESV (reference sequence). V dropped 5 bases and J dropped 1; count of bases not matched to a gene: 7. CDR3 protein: CASSPTGTANTEAFF. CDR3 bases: TGTGCCAGCAGCCCCACCGGGACAGCGAACACTGAAGCTTTCTTT.